Listed below are T cell receptor beta chains from one sample, sequenced in a study of radiation and T cells in renal cell carcinoma. Data came from immunoSEQ multiplex PCR; TCRdb stores just in-frame clones and leaves some out. The data contain under 200,000 clones, about 87% of them singletons. The material was blood, obtained from a patient whose treatment included radiotherapy and nephrectomy. These receptors came from a woman in her 50s with renal cell carcinoma. The CDR3 runs from the conserved cysteine through the conserved F or W. Fields, in order: V gene, J gene, clone size, D gene, CDR3 DNA, CDR3 protein. D genes are given only for firm matches. Part of the rows lack a size; the others show once, few, many or a class for expanded clones.

TRBV5-4,TRBJ1-2,.,TRBD1,TGTGCCAGCAGCTTGGAGGGACAGTCCTATGGCTACACCTTC,CASSLEGQSYGYTF
TRBV19,TRBJ2-7,.,.,TGTGCCAGTAGTAGACTAGCAGGGGGTTCCTACGAGCAGTACTTC,CASSRLAGGSYEQYF
TRBV9,TRBJ1-2,.,.,TGTGCCAGCAGCGTATCCCCCAACTATGGCTACACCTTC,CASSVSPNYGYTF
TRBV4-3,TRBJ1-2,.,.,TGCGCCAGCAGCCAAGATTTCCGGGGGACTTATGGCTACACCTTC,CASSQDFRGTYGYTF
TRBV14,TRBJ2-5,.,.,TGTGCCAGCAGCACTCTAACTGGGCGCCAAGAGACCCAGTACTTC,CASSTLTGRQETQYF
TRBV19,TRBJ1-1,.,.,TGTGCCAGTAGTATAAACCGGAACACTGAAGCTTTCTTT,CASSINRNTEAFF
TRBV7-3,TRBJ2-7,.,TRBD2,TGTGCCAGCAGCCCGACTAGCGGCTCCTACGAGCAGTACTTC,CASSPTSGSYEQYF
TRBV11-2,TRBJ1-2,.,TRBD1,TGTGCCAGCAGCTTAGATGGGACAGCTCGGGGGGACACCTTC,CASSLDGTARGDTF
TRBV19,TRBJ1-1,.,TRBD1,TGTGCCAGTAGTAAACAGGGGGCCGTGTCCACTGAAGCTTTCTTT,CASSKQGAVSTEAFF
TRBV9,TRBJ2-3,.,TRBD1,TGTGCCAGCGGGTCAACAGGGGTCACAGATACGCAGTATTTT,CASGSTGVTDTQYF
TRBV7-9,TRBJ2-1,once,TRBD1,TGTGCCAGCAGCCACGGGGAGGGACAGGGTAATGTTGAGCAGTTCTTC,CASSHGEGQGNVEQFF
TRBV6-6,TRBJ2-7,.,TRBD2,TGTGCCAGCAGCCTTAGCGGGGGGGTATCCTACGAGCAGTACTTC,CASSLSGGVSYEQYF
TRBV9,TRBJ1-1,.,TRBD1,TGTGCCAGCAGCGTAGGGGACAGGGGTTGGGCGAACACTGAAGCTTTCTTT,CASSVGDRGWANTEAFF
TRBV6-5,TRBJ1-2,.,.,TGTGCCAGCAGCTTCCGGGACAACTATGGCTACACCTTC,CASSFRDNYGYTF
TRBV4-1,TRBJ1-5,once,.,TGCGCCAGCAGCCGAGTCAAGGGAGGGAACAATCAGCCCCAGCATTTT,CASSRVKGGNNQPQHF
TRBV5-1,TRBJ1-4,.,.,TGCGCCAGCAGGGATCGTGTGGATGAAAAACTGTTTTTT,CASRDRVDEKLFF
TRBV10-3,TRBJ1-4,.,.,TGTGCCATCAGGGCAGCCGTTAATGAAAAACTGTTTTTT,CAIRAAVNEKLFF
TRBV4-2,TRBJ2-5,.,TRBD2,TGTGCCAGCAGCCAGGGATCCTCTAGCGGGGGGGCCTTAGAGACCCAGTACTTC,CASSQGSSSGGALETQYF
TRBV6-1,TRBJ1-2,.,.,TGTGCCAGCAGTGAACCGTGGAACTATGGCTACACCTTC,CASSEPWNYGYTF
TRBV19,TRBJ1-1,.,.,TGTGCCAGTAGTATAGGCCCAGCTAATAGGGCTGAAGCTTTCTTT,CASSIGPANRAEAFF
TRBV19,TRBJ2-1,many,TRBD1,TGTGCCAGTAGTATTAGCTGGCAGGGGGCTCGCAATGAGCAGTTCTTC,CASSISWQGARNEQFF
TRBV5-1,TRBJ1-1,.,.,TGCGCCAGCAGCTTGCAGGCAGGGGCCGACACTGAAGCTTTCTTT,CASSLQAGADTEAFF
TRBV30,TRBJ1-1,.,.,TGTGCCTGGAGTGTACGAGTCGGACTCCTCTTT,CAWSVRVGLLF
TRBV18,TRBJ2-2,.,TRBD1,TGTGCCAGCTCACCTGGGGACAGGAGGAGAGGGGAGCTGTTTTTT,CASSPGDRRRGELFF
TRBV27,TRBJ1-2,.,.,TGTGCCAGCAGTGAGGGGGGGATCTATGGCTACACCTTC,CASSEGGIYGYTF
TRBV7-6,TRBJ2-7,.,.,TGTGCCAGCAGCCCACGTCCCGGGACGGGAACCGAGCAGTACTTC,CASSPRPGTGTEQYF
TRBV6-5,TRBJ1-1,.,.,TGTGCCAGCGGGAGACAGGTTGAGGCTTTCTTT,CASGRQVEAFF
TRBV7-9,TRBJ1-4,.,.,TGTGCCAGCACTTTGGCAGGGGCGAGGGAAAAACTGTTTTTT,CASTLAGAREKLFF
TRBV29-1,TRBJ2-5,.,.,TGCAGCGTTGACTTTACGGGGGCCCAAGAGACCCAGTACTTC,CSVDFTGAQETQYF
TRBV15,TRBJ2-7,once,TRBD1,TGTGCCACCATGGGGACAGGGGGCTACGAGCAGTACTTC,CATMGTGGYEQYF
TRBV4-3,TRBJ2-1,once,.,TGCGCCAGCAGCCAAGGGCGGCCCGGGGGACTCTACAATGAGCAGTTCTTC,CASSQGRPGGLYNEQFF
TRBV11-3,TRBJ2-3,.,.,TGTGCCAGCAGTTCCGGCAGAACGAATACGCAGTATTTT,CASSSGRTNTQYF
TRBV7-6,TRBJ2-2,.,.,TGTGCCAGCAGCGATACAGGGATCACCGGGGAGCTGTTTTTT,CASSDTGITGELFF
TRBV19,TRBJ1-3,.,.,TGTGCCAGTAACATCGGCAGGTCTGGAAACACCATATATTTT,CASNIGRSGNTIYF
TRBV6-5,TRBJ2-7,.,TRBD1,TGTGCCAGCAGTAGTCCACAGGGGGCCTACGAGCAGTACTTC,CASSSPQGAYEQYF